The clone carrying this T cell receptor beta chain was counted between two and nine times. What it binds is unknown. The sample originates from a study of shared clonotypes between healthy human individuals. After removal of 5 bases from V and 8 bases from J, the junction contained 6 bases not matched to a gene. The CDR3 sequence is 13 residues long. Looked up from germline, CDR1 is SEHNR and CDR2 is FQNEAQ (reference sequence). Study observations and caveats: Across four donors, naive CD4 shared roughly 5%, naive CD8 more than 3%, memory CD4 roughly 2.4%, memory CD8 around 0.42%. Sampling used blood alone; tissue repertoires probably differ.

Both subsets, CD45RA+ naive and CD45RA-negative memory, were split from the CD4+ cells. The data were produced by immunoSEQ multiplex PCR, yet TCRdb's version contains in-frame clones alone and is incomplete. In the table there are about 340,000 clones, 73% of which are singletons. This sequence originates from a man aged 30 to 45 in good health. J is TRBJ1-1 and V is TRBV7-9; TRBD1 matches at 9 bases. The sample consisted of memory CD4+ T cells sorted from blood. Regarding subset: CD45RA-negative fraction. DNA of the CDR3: TGTGCCAGCAGCCACCTCACAGGGGGCGAAGCTTTCTTT. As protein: CASSHLTGGEAFF.